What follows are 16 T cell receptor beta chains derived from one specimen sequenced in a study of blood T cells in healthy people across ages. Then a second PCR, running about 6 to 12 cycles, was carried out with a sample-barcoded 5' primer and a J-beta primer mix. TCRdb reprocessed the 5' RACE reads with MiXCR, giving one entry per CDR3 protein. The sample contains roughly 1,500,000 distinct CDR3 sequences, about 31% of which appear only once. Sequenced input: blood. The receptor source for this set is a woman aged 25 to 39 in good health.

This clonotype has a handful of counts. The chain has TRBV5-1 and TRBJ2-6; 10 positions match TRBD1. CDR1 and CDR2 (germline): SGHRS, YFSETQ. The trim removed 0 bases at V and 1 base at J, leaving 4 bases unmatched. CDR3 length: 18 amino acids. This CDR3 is CASSLDDRGRSGANVLTF. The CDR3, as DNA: TGCGCCAGCAGCTTGGACGACAGGGGGCGTTCTGGGGCCAACGTCCTGACTTTC.

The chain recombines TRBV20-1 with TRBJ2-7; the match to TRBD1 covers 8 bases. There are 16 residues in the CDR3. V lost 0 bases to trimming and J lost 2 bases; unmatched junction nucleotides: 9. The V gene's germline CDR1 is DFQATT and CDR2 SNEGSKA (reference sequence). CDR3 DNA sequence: TGCAGTGCTAGAGATCCCCCAGGGGGCAACCCCTACGAGCAGTACTTC. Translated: CSARDPPGGNPYEQYF.

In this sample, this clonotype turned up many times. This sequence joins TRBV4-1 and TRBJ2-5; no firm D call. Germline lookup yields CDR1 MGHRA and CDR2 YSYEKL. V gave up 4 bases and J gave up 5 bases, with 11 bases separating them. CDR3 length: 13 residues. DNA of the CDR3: TGCGCCAGCAGCCCCCAAGTGGTGGAGACCCAGTACTTC. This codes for CASSPQVVETQYF.

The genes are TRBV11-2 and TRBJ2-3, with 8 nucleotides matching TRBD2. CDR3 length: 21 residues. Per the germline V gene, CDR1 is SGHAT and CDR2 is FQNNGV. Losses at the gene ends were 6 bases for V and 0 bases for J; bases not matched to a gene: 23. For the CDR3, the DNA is TGTGCCAGCAGAGGGACTGTCCGGGGCGAGCGGGAGTTACTCAGCACAGATACGCAGTATTTT. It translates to CASRGTVRGERELLSTDTQYF.

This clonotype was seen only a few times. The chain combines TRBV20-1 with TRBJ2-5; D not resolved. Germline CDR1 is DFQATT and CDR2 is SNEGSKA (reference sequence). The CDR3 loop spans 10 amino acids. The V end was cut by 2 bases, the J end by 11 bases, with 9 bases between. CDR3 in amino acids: CSARTNEQYF. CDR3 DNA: TGCAGTGCTAGAACCAATGAGCAGTACTTC.

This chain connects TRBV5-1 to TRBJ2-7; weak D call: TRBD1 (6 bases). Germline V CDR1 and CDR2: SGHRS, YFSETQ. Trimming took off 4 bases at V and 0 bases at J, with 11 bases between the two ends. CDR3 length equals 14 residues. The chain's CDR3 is CASSGDTYSYEQYF. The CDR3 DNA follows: TGCGCCAGCAGCGGGGACACGTACTCCTACGAGCAGTACTTC. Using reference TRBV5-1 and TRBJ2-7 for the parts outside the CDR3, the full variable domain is KAGVTQTPRYLIKTRGQQVTLSCSPISGHRSVSWYQQTPGQGLQFLFEYFSETQRNKGNFPGRFSGRQFSNSRSEMNVSTLELGDSALYLCASSGDTYSYEQYFGPGTRLTVT.

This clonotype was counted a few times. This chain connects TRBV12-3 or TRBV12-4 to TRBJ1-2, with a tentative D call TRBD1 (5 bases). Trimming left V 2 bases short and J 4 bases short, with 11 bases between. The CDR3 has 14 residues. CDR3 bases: TGTGCCAGCAGTTTAAAAGTCGGGGGCTATGGCTACACCTTC. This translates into CASSLKVGGYGYTF.

CDR3 sequence: CASSSTPTGNEKLFF. The CDR3 DNA reads as TGCGCCAGCAGCTCCACACCGACAGGGAACGAAAAACTGTTTTTT. The V and J genes are TRBV5-1 and TRBJ1-4, with 7 bases fitting TRBD1. The CDR3 covers 15 residues. Germline CDR1 reads SGHRS; CDR2 reads YFSETQ. With 3 bases clipped from V and 8 bases from J, the junction kept 10 bases outside the gene matches.

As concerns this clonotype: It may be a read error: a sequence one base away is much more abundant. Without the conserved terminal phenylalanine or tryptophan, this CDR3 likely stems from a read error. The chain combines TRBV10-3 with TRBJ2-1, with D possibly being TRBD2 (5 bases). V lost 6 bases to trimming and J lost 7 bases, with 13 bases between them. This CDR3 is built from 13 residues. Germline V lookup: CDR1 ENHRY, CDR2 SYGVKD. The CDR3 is CAIRGDTGNEQFL. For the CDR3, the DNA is TGTGCCATCAGGGGAGACACGGGGAATGAGCAGTTCTTA.

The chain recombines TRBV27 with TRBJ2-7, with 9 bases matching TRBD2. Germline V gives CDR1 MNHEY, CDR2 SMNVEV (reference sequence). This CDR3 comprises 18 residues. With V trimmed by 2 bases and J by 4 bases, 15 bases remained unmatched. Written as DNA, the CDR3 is TGTGCCAGCAGTTTACGCCCCGTGACTAGCGGTCTTGTGTACGAGCAGTACTTC. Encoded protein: CASSLRPVTSGLVYEQYF.

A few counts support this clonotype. CDR3 coding DNA: TGTGCCAGCAGCCGACAGGTCGGGACCCAGTACTTC. It is translated as CASSRQVGTQYF. This chain links TRBV7-9 with TRBJ2-5, with D possibly TRBD1 on 6 matching bases. Germline V lookup: CDR1 SEHNR, CDR2 FQNEAQ (reference sequence). V lost 5 bases to trimming and J lost 7 bases, with 11 bases between them. This CDR3 is 12 amino acids long.

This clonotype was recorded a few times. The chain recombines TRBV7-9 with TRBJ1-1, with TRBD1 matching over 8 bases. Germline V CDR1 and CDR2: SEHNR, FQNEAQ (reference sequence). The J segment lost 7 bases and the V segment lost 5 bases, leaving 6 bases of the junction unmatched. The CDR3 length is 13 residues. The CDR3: CASSITQGGEAFF. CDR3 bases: TGTGCCAGCAGCATTACACAGGGGGGTGAAGCTTTCTTT.

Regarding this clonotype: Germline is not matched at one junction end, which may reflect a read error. The CDR3 loop reads CAGSQHVLQAVGRQPQHF. The DNA of the CDR3 is TGCGCCGGCAGCCAACACGTCCTACAGGCAGTTGGTAGGCAGCCCCAGCATTTT. V usage is TRBV4-1 and J usage is TRBJ1-5; weak D call: TRBD1 (5 bases). The length of the CDR3 is 18 residues. CDR1 is MGHRA and CDR2 is YSYEKL in the germline V gene.

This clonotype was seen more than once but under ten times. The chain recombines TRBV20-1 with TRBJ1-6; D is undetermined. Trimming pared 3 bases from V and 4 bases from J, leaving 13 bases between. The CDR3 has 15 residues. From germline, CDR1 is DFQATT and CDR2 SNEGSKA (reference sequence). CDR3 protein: CSARLEGRYNSPLHF. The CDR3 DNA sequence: TGCAGTGCTAGGCTCGAGGGCAGATATAATTCACCCCTCCACTTT.

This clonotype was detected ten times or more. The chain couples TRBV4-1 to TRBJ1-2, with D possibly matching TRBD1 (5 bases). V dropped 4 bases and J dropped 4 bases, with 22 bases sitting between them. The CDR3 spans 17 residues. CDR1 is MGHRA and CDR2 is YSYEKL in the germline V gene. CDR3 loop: CASSPDIMGRRAYGYTF. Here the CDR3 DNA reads TGCGCCAGCAGCCCAGATATCATGGGACGAAGAGCCTATGGCTACACCTTC.

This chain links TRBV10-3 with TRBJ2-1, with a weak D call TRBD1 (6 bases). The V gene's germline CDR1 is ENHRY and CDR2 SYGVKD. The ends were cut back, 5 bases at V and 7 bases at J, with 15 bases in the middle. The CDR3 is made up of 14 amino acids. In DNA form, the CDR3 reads TGTGCCATCAGTACCGCCCTACAGGGAAATGAGCAGTTCTTC. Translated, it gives CAISTALQGNEQFF.